This T cell receptor beta chain was observed in a study of blood T cell repertoires in COVID-19. Sequenced by immunoSEQ multiplex PCR; TCRdb stores in-frame clones only, minus some. The data contain around 400,000 clones, approximately 91% of them singletons. The germline gives CDR1 KGHSH, CDR2 LQKENI. V was cut by 4 bases and J by 8 bases, with 24 bases left in between. CDR3 size: 17 residues. The clonotype originates from a young woman who had been exposed to COVID-19. J is TRBJ2-1 and V is TRBV18, with D possibly TRBD1 on 6 matching bases. Material for sequencing was PBMCs or T cells enriched from blood (not recorded which). The CDR3 reads CASSRYTGPNLWDEQFF. The CDR3 nucleotides are TGTGCCAGCTCACGATATACAGGGCCGAATCTTTGGGATGAGCAGTTCTTC. The variable domain in full, completed from reference TRBV18 and TRBJ2-1, reads NAGVMQNPRHLVRRRGQEARLRCSPMKGHSHVYWYRQLPEEGLKFMVYLQKENIIDESGMPKERFSAEFPKEGPSILRIQQVVRGDSAAYFCASSRYTGPNLWDEQFFGPGTRLTVL.